This T cell receptor beta chain was documented in a study of T cell changes during pregnancy in multiple sclerosis. Per the germline V gene, CDR1 is SGHRS and CDR2 is YFSETQ. V shed 0 bases, J shed 0 bases, and the junction held 3 bases outside the gene matches. CDR3 length: 17 amino acids. Libraries were prepared by immunoSEQ multiplex PCR; TCRdb keeps only in-frame clonotypes and omits some of them. The sample lists about 57,000 clones, approximately 89% occurring once. The input for sequencing was peripheral blood, taken after pregnancy. The sequence was obtained from a female donor in good health, enrolled as a control in a pregnancy study. This chain connects TRBV5-1 to TRBJ2-1; 10 nucleotides line up with TRBD2. CDR3 in amino acids: CASSLVLAGASYNEQFF. The DNA of the CDR3 is TGCGCCAGCAGCTTGGTGCTAGCGGGGGCCTCCTACAATGAGCAGTTCTTC.